This TCR beta chain was recorded in a study of beta chain features in type 1 diabetes. For the study at large: No patient-donor differences in age, gender, total cells or subset yield. Study-wide results and caveats: Significant though moderate, a shortening of TCRB CDR3s appeared in all four CD4+ subsets of Type 1 diabetes patients.

Notes on this clone: Its antigen is not identified.

The V gene's germline CDR1 is MNHEY and CDR2 SVGAGI. With 8 bases removed from V and 11 bases from J, the gap between germline ends came to 15 bases. This CDR3 has 11 amino acids. Sequencing targeted expressed TCRB transcripts, as all isolated RNA had been reverse transcribed. Assay: immunoSEQ multiplex PCR; the TCRdb copy retains only in-frame clones and omits some. Among around 70,000 clones listed, about 50% were seen once. The chain is built from TRBV6-5 and TRBJ1-2, with D maybe TRBD1 (5 bases). This receptor was obtained from a man aged 30 to 45 with type 1 diabetes. The sequenced sample was central memory CD4+ T cells from blood. CDR3 DNA: TGTGCCAGCGTATGGGCAGGGTCGTACACCTTC. It yields the protein CASVWAGSYTF.